One sample yielded the 28 T cell receptor beta chains listed below, sequenced in a study of T cell changes during pregnancy in multiple sclerosis. Sequencing used immunoSEQ multiplex PCR; TCRdb keeps in-frame clones, though not all of them. Of 50,000 to 70,000 clones in the sample, roughly 90% were seen once. Sample: peripheral blood, taken in the second trimester of pregnancy. The source is a female donor with multiple sclerosis, enrolled in a pregnancy study.

The gene calls are TRBV27 and TRBJ1-2; D perhaps matches TRBD1 (6 bases). The CDR3 loop spans 13 amino acids. V was shortened by 2 bases and J by 10 bases, with 14 bases between the two germline ends. The germline CDR1 and CDR2 sequences are MNHEY and SMNVEV (reference sequence). The CDR3 here is CASSLGGWRHYTF. For the CDR3, the DNA is TGTGCCAGCAGTTTAGGGGGCTGGAGGCACTACACCTTC.

V is TRBV5-4 and J is TRBJ2-7, with 9 bases aligning to TRBD2. CDR1 SGHNT and CDR2 YYREEE come from the germline V gene (reference sequence). V lost 4 bases and J lost 0; bases outside the gene matches: 8. This CDR3 is built from 16 residues. The DNA of the CDR3 is TGTGCCAGCAGCACTATAGCGGGAGCGGGCTCCTACGAGCAGTACTTC. It yields the protein CASSTIAGAGSYEQYF.

This clone was detected only a few times. The V gene is TRBV5-4, the J gene TRBJ2-7; TRBD2 agrees at 10 bases. V dropped 0 bases and J dropped 3; count of bases not matched to a gene: 9. CDR1 and CDR2 from the germline V gene are SGHNT and YYREEE (reference sequence). The CDR3 runs 17 residues. Here the CDR3 DNA reads TGTGCCAGCAGCTTGGCCGGAGCTAGCGGGAGTTACTACGAGCAGTACTTC. It encodes CASSLAGASGSYYEQYF.

V gene TRBV27 combines with J gene TRBJ2-7, with D unclear. The V gene lost 4 bases and the J gene lost 3 bases, with 4 bases spanning the gap. The CDR3 loop spans 11 amino acids. CDR1 is MNHEY and CDR2 is SMNVEV in the germline V gene (reference sequence). In DNA, the CDR3 is TGTGCCAGCAGTTCCATCTACGAGCAGTACTTC. Residues: CASSSIYEQYF.

This chain links TRBV14 with TRBJ2-7; 8 bases line up with TRBD1. The V gene end was trimmed by 4 bases and the J gene end by 4 bases; junction bases not matched to a gene: 0. CDR3 length: 12 amino acids. Per the germline V gene, CDR1 is SGHDN and CDR2 is FVKESK. DNA of the CDR3: TGTGCCAGCAGCCGGACAGGGTACGAGCAGTACTTC. This gives the protein CASSRTGYEQYF.

The V call is TRBV29-1, the J call TRBJ2-5; D unresolved. V lost 4 bases to trimming and J lost 3 bases, with 3 bases between them. The CDR3 sequence is 10 residues long. The germline V gene has CDR1 SQVTM and CDR2 ANQGSEA. The CDR3 region is CSVGEETQYF. The CDR3 DNA is TGCAGCGTTGGAGAAGAGACCCAGTACTTC.

This clone was seen once. The chain links TRBV27 to TRBJ2-7; D may be TRBD2 (7 bases). The CDR3 is 16 residues long. Between the trimmed V and J ends, which lost 0 bases and 4 bases, there was a span of 16 bases. Per the germline V gene, CDR1 is MNHEY and CDR2 is SMNVEV (reference sequence). The CDR3 here is CASSLSPSGGGYEQYF. The CDR3 DNA reads TGTGCCAGCAGTTTATCCCCTAGCGGAGGGGGGTACGAGCAGTACTTC.

This chain connects TRBV4-1 to TRBJ2-1; 7 positions match TRBD1. CDR3 length: 14 amino acids. V lost 1 base and J lost 3; bases outside the gene matches: 0. Per the germline V gene, CDR1 is MGHRA and CDR2 is YSYEKL. CDR3 region: CASSQAGGYNEQFF. In DNA form, the CDR3 reads TGCGCCAGCAGCCAAGCAGGGGGCTACAATGAGCAGTTCTTC.

The chain has TRBV19 and TRBJ2-5; perhaps TRBD2 as D (6 bases). CDR3 length: 14 residues. Trimming pared 5 bases from V and 2 bases from J, leaving 12 bases between. CDR1 and CDR2 from the germline V gene are LNHDA and SQIVND (reference sequence). The CDR3 DNA reads TGTGCCAGTAGTCCCTTGGGGGGTCAAGAGACCCAGTACTTC. This translates into CASSPLGGQETQYF.

The gene calls are TRBV28 and TRBJ1-1; 8 nucleotides match TRBD1. The V and J ends lost 6 bases and 4 bases, in that order; junction bases with no gene match: 10. CDR3 length: 15 amino acids. Germline V gives CDR1 MDHEN, CDR2 SYDVKM. CDR3 amino acids: CASRYAGGFGTEAFF. CDR3 in DNA: TGTGCCAGCAGATACGCAGGGGGCTTCGGCACTGAAGCTTTCTTT.

The chain recombines TRBV19 with TRBJ2-3; 9 nucleotides line up with TRBD1. The CDR3 covers 16 residues. V lost 1 base to trimming and J lost 4 bases; unmatched junction nucleotides: 6. Germline CDR1 and CDR2: LNHDA and SQIVND (reference sequence). The CDR3 sequence: CASSIGGTGNSDTQYF. The CDR3 coding sequence is TGTGCCAGTAGTATAGGAGGGACAGGGAATTCAGATACGCAGTATTTT.

The chain combines TRBV30 with TRBJ2-5; the D is unclear. CDR3 length: 13 amino acids. V lost 1 base and J 0 bases, leaving 6 bases between the germline ends. Per the germline V gene, CDR1 is GTSNPN and CDR2 is SVGIG (reference sequence). The CDR3 protein is CAWSGLYQETQYF. DNA of the CDR3: TGTGCCTGGAGTGGGCTGTACCAAGAGACCCAGTACTTC.

The chain joins TRBV5-1 to TRBJ2-7; a weak D match, TRBD2 (6 bases). CDR3 length: 16 amino acids. The V end lost 2 bases, the J end lost 1 base, and 16 bases lay between the germline ends. Germline V gene data show CDR1 as SGHRS and CDR2 as YFSETQ. CDR3 protein: CASSFGFTRGSYEQYF. As DNA, the CDR3 is TGCGCCAGCAGCTTTGGGTTCACCCGGGGGTCCTACGAGCAGTACTTC.

This clone was detected only a few times. J is TRBJ2-3 and V is TRBV19; the match to TRBD2 covers 8 bases. V was clipped by 6 bases and J by 2 bases; unmatched bases: 1. CDR1 is LNHDA, CDR2 SQIVND, per germline (reference sequence). The CDR3 runs 13 residues. In DNA, the CDR3 is TGTGCCAGTAGGACTAGCGCCACAGATACGCAGTATTTT. It is translated as CASRTSATDTQYF.

The chain combines TRBV9 with TRBJ2-1; perhaps TRBD2 as D (6 bases). Germline V gene data show CDR1 as SGDLS and CDR2 as YYNGEE. Between the trimmed V and J ends, which lost 3 bases and 3 bases, there was a span of 10 bases. The CDR3 runs to 14 residues. The CDR3 DNA is TGTGCCAGCAGCGCCGGGACTTACTACAATGAGCAGTTCTTC. This gives the protein CASSAGTYYNEQFF. Full variable domain (rest looked up from reference TRBV9 and TRBJ2-1): DSGVTQTPKHLITATGQRVTLRCSPRSGDLSVYWYQQSLDQGLQFLIQYYNGEERAKGNILERFSAQQFPDLHSELNLSSLELGDSALYFCASSAGTYYNEQFFGPGTRLTVL.

This chain uses TRBV18 with TRBJ2-1; D remains unclear. The CDR3 totals 14 residues. Per germline, CDR1 KGHSH and CDR2 LQKENI. V lost 2 bases and J lost 5, with 10 bases in between. CDR3 sequence reads: CASSPLNQDNEQFF. The CDR3 DNA reads as TGTGCCAGCTCACCATTAAATCAGGACAATGAGCAGTTCTTC.

This clone has a single count. The rearrangement links TRBV18 to TRBJ1-2; D gene ambiguous. The CDR3 spans 12 residues. V lost 6 bases and J lost 8, with 13 bases in between. CDR1 is KGHSH, CDR2 LQKENI, per germline. Here the CDR3 reads CASSTPGGGYTF. The CDR3 DNA sequence: TGTGCCAGCTCCACCCCGGGAGGGGGCTACACCTTC.

The chain joins TRBV2 to TRBJ2-7; 7 positions agree with TRBD1. Germline loops: CDR1 SNHLY, CDR2 FYNNEI. Trimming at V came to 6 bases and at J to 1 base, leaving 9 bases not matched to a gene. The CDR3 has 15 residues. The CDR3, as DNA: TGTGCCAGCAGCACCCGACAGGGTTTTTCCTACGAGCAGTACTTC. Translated: CASSTRQGFSYEQYF.

J is TRBJ1-2 and V is TRBV1; the listed D gene, TRBD1, was not tested against the DNA. TRBV1 is listed as a pseudogene. The CDR3 covers 13 residues. CDR3 region: CTTPDRAPSGYTF. Here the CDR3 DNA reads TGCACCACTCCGGACAGGGCGCCATCCGGCTACACCTTC.

This clone was seen only once. This chain links TRBV11-3 with TRBJ1-1; 10 bases match TRBD1. In germline, CDR1 is SGHNT, CDR2 YENEEA. V shed 6 bases and J 3 bases; nucleotides not matched to a gene: 4. The CDR3 length is 14 residues. For the CDR3, the DNA is TGTGCCAGCAGTTTTGGACAGGGGGACACTGAAGCTTTCTTT. Its translation is CASSFGQGDTEAFF.

The rearrangement uses TRBV7-9 and TRBJ1-2; no definite D call. The V gene's germline CDR1 is SEHNR and CDR2 FQNEAQ (reference sequence). The CDR3 runs to 14 residues. V was trimmed by 1 base and J by 4 bases, leaving 10 bases between them. CDR3 coding DNA: TGTGCCAGCAGCTTAGGAATCAGTTCCTATGGCTACACCTTC. Translated, it gives CASSLGISSYGYTF.

V and J are TRBV25-1 and TRBJ2-1; 11 nucleotides match TRBD1. V lost 5 bases to trimming and J lost 5 bases; unmatched junction nucleotides: 8. CDR3 length: 16 amino acids. Germline lookup yields CDR1 MGHDK and CDR2 SYGVNS. The CDR3 region is CASSPGTGGRHNEQFF. The CDR3 DNA reads as TGTGCCAGCAGTCCGGGGACAGGGGGTAGGCACAATGAGCAGTTCTTC. Full variable domain (missing parts from reference TRBV25-1 and TRBJ2-1): EADIYQTPRYLVIGTGKKITLECSQTMGHDKMYWYQQDPGMELHLIHYSYGVNSTEKGDLSSESTVSRIRTEHFPLTLESARPSHTSQYLCASSPGTGGRHNEQFFGPGTRLTVL.

The chain joins TRBV5-4 to TRBJ2-1; the match to TRBD2 covers 7 bases. V lost 2 bases, J lost 3 bases, and 5 bases stayed unmatched. Germline V CDR1 and CDR2: SGHNT, YYREEE (reference sequence). The CDR3 covers 15 residues. CDR3 protein: CASSFSLAVYNEQFF. The CDR3 DNA follows: TGTGCCAGCAGCTTCTCGCTAGCGGTCTACAATGAGCAGTTCTTC.

The chain links TRBV2 to TRBJ1-5, with D possibly TRBD1 on 6 matching bases. This CDR3 is built from 14 residues. Germline V gene lookup returns CDR1 SNHLY and CDR2 FYNNEI. V lost 5 bases and J lost 0, with 8 bases in between. CDR3 sequence reads: CASSRTDSNQPQHF. CDR3 sequence (DNA): TGTGCCAGCAGTAGGACAGATAGCAATCAGCCCCAGCATTTT.

The chain employs TRBV5-6 and TRBJ2-1; D may be TRBD1 (6 bases). Trimming shortened V by 5 bases and J by 9 bases, and 12 bases separated the two germline ends. Germline loops: CDR1 SGHDT, CDR2 YYEEEE. The CDR3 totals 12 residues. Written as DNA, the CDR3 is TGTGCCAGCAGGCCCAGGGGTGGTGAGCAGTTCTTC. It encodes CASRPRGGEQFF.

The V call is TRBV18, the J call TRBJ2-1, with 14 positions matching TRBD2. Germline V gene sequence: CDR1 KGHSH, CDR2 LQKENI. The CDR3 sequence is 18 residues long. Losses at the gene ends were 2 bases for V and 4 bases for J; bases not matched to a gene: 7. CDR3 sequence reads: CASSPGTSGSSGYNEQFF. The CDR3 DNA reads as TGTGCCAGCTCACCAGGGACTAGCGGGAGTAGCGGGTACAATGAGCAGTTCTTC.

In its sample, this clone ranks as medium-sized. J is TRBJ2-7 and V is TRBV6-5; 13 positions agree with TRBD2. CDR3 length: 16 amino acids. With 2 bases clipped from V and 9 bases from J, the junction kept 10 bases outside the gene matches. The germline V gene encodes CDR1 MNHEY and CDR2 SVGAGI. The CDR3 DNA is TGTGCCAGCAGTTACCATCGACTAGCGGGAGGTCTCCGGCAGTACTTC. It translates to CASSYHRLAGGLRQYF.

This clone was seen a single time. The chain couples TRBV6-1 to TRBJ1-2; no clear D. CDR3 length: 15 residues. Germline values: CDR1 MNHNS, CDR2 SASEGT. Trimming shortened V by 4 bases and J by 0 bases, and 12 bases separated the two germline ends. CDR3 DNA sequence: TGTGCCAGCAGTGTAAGAGTCGGGTCTAACTATGGCTACACCTTC. Its translation: CASSVRVGSNYGYTF.